The T cell receptor (beta chain) under discussion was sequenced for a study of metastatic and nonmetastatic thyroid tumors. This clone has a count of ten or more. Its antigen is undetermined. This may be a read error, as it is one base from a much larger clone. It is likely a read error, because the conserved phenylalanine at the end of the CDR3 is missing. All patients were treatment-naive before thyroid surgery. Through MiXCR, TCRdb re-clonotyped the PCR reads. The sample lists just under 60,000 clones, around 16% seen once, with roughly a tenth in the top ten. Broader study findings: When malignant thyroid tumors were compared with benign nodules, TCR beta diversity was reportedly significantly higher in the malignant tumors. This held in both blood and tumor samples.

What was sequenced was blood. This clonotype was sampled from a male donor with papillary thyroid cancer or a benign thyroid nodule (not recorded which). Some clones in this sample may be carry-over from other donors' samples.

Here the CDR3 DNA reads TGTGCCATCTTTGCCGAGGGGATCTACAATGAGCAGTTCTCC. Protein: CAIFAEGIYNEQFS. This chain links TRBV6-1 with TRBJ2-1; the D call may be TRBD1 or TRBD2 (5 bases each). The ends were cut back, 10 bases at V and 3 bases at J, with 16 bases in the middle. Germline CDR1 MNHNS, CDR2 SASEGT. This CDR3 region has 14 residues.